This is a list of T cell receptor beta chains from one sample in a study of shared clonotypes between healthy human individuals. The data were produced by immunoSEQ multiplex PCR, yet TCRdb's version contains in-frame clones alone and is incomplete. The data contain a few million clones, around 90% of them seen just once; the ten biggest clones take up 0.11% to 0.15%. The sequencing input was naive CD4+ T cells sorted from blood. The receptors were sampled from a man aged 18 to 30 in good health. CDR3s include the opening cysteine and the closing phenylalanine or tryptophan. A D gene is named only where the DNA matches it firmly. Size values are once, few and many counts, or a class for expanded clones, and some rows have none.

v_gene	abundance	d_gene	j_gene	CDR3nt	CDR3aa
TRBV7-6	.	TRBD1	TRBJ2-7	TGTGCCAGCAGCTCGAGGTGGACAGGTACCTACGAGCAGTACTTC	CASSSRWTGTYEQYF
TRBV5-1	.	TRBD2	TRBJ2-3	TGCGCCAGCAGCTTGGCTAGCGGGGAGATTCCGCGATATACGCAGTATTTT	CASSLASGEIPRYTQYF
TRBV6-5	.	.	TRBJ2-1	TGTGCCAGCAGTTATTTAAGCTCCTACAATGAGCAGTTCTTC	CASSYLSSYNEQFF
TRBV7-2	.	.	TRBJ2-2	TGTGCCAGCAGCTTAGGTGCGGCGGAGGAGCTGTTTTTT	CASSLGAAEELFF
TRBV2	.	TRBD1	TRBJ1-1	TGTGCCAGACAAATGACAGGGAGGAACACTGAAGCTTTCTTT	CARQMTGRNTEAFF
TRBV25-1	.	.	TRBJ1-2	TGTGCCAGCAGTGAATTGGGGAGGGCGCTTAACTATGGCTACACCTTC	CASSELGRALNYGYTF
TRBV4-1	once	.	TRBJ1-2	TGCGCCAGCAGCCAAACAGATCATTATGGCTACACCTTC	CASSQTDHYGYTF
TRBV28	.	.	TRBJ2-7	TGTGCCAGCAGTTCTCCCGGGACAAGTGGCTACGAGCAGTACTTC	CASSSPGTSGYEQYF
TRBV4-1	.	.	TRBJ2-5	TGCGCCAGCAGCCATCCACGCCCGGCCCGAGACCAGTACTTC	CASSHPRPARDQYF
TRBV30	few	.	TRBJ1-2	TGTGCCTGGAGTGTACGGTCGGTGGCTAACTATGGCTACACCTTC	CAWSVRSVANYGYTF
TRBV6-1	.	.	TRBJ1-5	TGTGCCAGCAGTGGAGGGAGCAGTCAGCCCCAGCATTTT	CASSGGSSQPQHF
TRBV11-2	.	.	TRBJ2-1	TGTGCCAGCAGCTTAGGCGGCGGGGATCGGCATGAGCAGTTCTTC	CASSLGGGDRHEQFF
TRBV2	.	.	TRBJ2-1	TGTGCCAGCAGTCAAGACAGAAGCTCCTACAATGAGCAGTTCTTC	CASSQDRSSYNEQFF
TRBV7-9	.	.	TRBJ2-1	TGTGCCAGCAGCGCGAGTGGGGCGGGGGAGCAGTTCTTC	CASSASGAGEQFF
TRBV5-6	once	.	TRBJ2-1	TGTGCCAGCAGCTTGGACAGACTTTACAATGAGCAGTTCTTC	CASSLDRLYNEQFF
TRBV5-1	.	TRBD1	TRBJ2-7	TGCGCCAGCAGCACGGGACAGGGGGCCTACGAGCAGTACTTC	CASSTGQGAYEQYF
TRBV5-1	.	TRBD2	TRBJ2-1	TGCGCCAGCAAAAAGCGGGAGGGCCCCTACAATGAGCAGTTCTTC	CASKKREGPYNEQFF
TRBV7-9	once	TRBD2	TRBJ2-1	TGTGCCAGCAGCTACCTAGCGGGAGACACCAATGAGCAGTTCTTC	CASSYLAGDTNEQFF
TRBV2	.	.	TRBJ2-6	TGTGCCAGCAACGTAGACAGTTCCGGGGCCAACGTCCTGACTTTC	CASNVDSSGANVLTF
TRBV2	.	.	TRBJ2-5	TGTGCCAGCAGTGGCCCCAGCGAATGGGGGGAGACCCAGTACTTC	CASSGPSEWGETQYF
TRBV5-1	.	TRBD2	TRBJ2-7	TGCGCCAGCAGCGTCGGCGGGGGGTCCCACGAGCAGTACTTC	CASSVGGGSHEQYF
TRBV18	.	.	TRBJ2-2	TGTGCCAGCTCACCAATTGGGATGGCCGGGGAGCTGTTTTTT	CASSPIGMAGELFF
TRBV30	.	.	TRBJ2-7	TGTGCCTGGAGTAGGGAAAGGGAGCAGTACTTC	CAWSREREQYF
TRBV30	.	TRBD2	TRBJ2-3	TGTGCCTGGAGTCCCCTAGCGGGACTTATGGATACGCAGTATTTT	CAWSPLAGLMDTQYF
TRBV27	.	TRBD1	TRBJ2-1	TGTGCCAGCAGTTTTGATAGACCCGGCCAGGCAGGGGGCTGGGAGCAGTTCTTC	CASSFDRPGQAGGWEQFF
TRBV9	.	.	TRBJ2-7	TGTGCCAGCAGCGCAGGGACCCCGAGCTCCTACGAGCAGTACTTC	CASSAGTPSSYEQYF
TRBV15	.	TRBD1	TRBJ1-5	TGTGCCACAGCCCCGCTCGGGACAGAGTATCAGCCCCAGCATTTT	CATAPLGTEYQPQHF
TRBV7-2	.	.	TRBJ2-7	TGTGCCAGCAGCCCGCAGACAGGTCCCGGATACGAGCAGTACTTC	CASSPQTGPGYEQYF
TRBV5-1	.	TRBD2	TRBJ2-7	TGCGCCAGTCTATTGGCACCTAGCGGGCGGAGTACCTACGAGCAGTACTTC	CASLLAPSGRSTYEQYF
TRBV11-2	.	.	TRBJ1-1	TGTGCCAGCAGCCTCACCAGGGGTAGCACTGAAGCTTTCTTT	CASSLTRGSTEAFF
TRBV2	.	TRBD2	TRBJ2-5	TGTGCCAGCAGTGACGTTTCGGGGACTAGCGGGGCTCGGTACTTC	CASSDVSGTSGARYF
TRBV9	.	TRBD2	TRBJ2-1	TGTGCCAGCAGCCTTCAGACTAGCGGACTTGAGCAGTTCTTC	CASSLQTSGLEQFF
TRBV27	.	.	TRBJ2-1	TGTGCCAGCAGGGGTCACAAACTGAGCAATGAGCAGTTCTTC	CASRGHKLSNEQFF
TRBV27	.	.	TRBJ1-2	TGTGCCAGCAGTAGTGCGGGCCGATATGGCTACACCTTC	CASSSAGRYGYTF
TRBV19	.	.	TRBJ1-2	TGTGCCAGTAGTCCATCAGGGGAGAGGGCCTATGGCTACACCTTC	CASSPSGERAYGYTF
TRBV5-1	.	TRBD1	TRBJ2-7	TGCGCCAGCAGCTTGATTCCGGGACAGAGAACTACAGAGCAGTACTTC	CASSLIPGQRTTEQYF
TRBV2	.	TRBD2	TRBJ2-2	TGTGCCAGCAGCCGCGCGGGGGGGCGGGACACCGGGGAGCTGTTTTTT	CASSRAGGRDTGELFF
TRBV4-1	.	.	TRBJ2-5	TGCGCCAGCAGCCCTCAATCCTGGGGGGAGAAAGAGACCCAGTACTTC	CASSPQSWGEKETQYF
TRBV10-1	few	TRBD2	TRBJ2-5	TGCGCCAGCAGTGAGGGCGGGAGGGATGAGACCCAGTACTTC	CASSEGGRDETQYF
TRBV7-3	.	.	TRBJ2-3	TGTGCCAGCAGCTTAAACGGGCCCGGGGCAGATACGCAGTATTTT	CASSLNGPGADTQYF
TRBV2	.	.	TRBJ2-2	TGTGCCAGCAATCGGGACGAGAACACCGGGGAGCTGTTTTTT	CASNRDENTGELFF
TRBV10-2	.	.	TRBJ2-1	TGCGCCAGCAGGTACGAGTACGGGGGGCCGAGGAATGAGCAGTTCTTC	CASRYEYGGPRNEQFF
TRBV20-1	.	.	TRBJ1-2	TGCAGTGCACGGACCCGTTATGGCTACACCTTC	CSARTRYGYTF
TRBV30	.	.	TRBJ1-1	TGTGCCTGGAGTCGCCGGTTTGGTACTGAAGCTTTCTTT	CAWSRRFGTEAFF
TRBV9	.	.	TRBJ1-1	TGTGCCAGCAGTAGAGGGGGGGACACTGAAGCTTTCTTT	CASSRGGDTEAFF